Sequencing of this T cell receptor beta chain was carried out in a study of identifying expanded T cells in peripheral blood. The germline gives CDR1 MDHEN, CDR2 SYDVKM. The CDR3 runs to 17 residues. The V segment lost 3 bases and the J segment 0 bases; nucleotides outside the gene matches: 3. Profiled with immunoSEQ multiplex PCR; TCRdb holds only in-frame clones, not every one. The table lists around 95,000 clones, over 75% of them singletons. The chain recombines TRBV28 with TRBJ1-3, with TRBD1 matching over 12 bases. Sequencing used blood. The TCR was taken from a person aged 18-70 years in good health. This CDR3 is CASSLGTGGLSGNTIYF. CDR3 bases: TGTGCCAGCAGTTTGGGGACAGGGGGCCTCTCTGGAAACACCATATATTTT.